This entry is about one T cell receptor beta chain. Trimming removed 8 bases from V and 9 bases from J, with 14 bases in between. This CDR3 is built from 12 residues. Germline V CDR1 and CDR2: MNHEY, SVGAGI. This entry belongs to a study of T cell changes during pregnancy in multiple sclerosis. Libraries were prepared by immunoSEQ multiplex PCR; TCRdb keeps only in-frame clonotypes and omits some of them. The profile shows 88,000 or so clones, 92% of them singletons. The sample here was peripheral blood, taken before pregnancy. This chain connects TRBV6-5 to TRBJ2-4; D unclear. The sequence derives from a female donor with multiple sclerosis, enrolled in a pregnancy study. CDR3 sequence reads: CASGPGQSIQYF. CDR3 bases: TGTGCCAGCGGTCCCGGTCAAAGCATTCAGTACTTC.